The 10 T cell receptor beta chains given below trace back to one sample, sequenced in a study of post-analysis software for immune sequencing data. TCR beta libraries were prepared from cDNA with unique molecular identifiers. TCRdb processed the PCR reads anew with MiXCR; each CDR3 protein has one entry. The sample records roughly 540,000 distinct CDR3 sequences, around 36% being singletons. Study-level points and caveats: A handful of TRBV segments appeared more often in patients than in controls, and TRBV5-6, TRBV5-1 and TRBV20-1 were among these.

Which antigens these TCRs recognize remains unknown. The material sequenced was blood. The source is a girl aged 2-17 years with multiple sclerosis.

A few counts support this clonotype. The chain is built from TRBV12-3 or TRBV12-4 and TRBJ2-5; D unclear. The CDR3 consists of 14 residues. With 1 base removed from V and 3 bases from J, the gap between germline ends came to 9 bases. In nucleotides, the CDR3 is TGTGCCAGCAGTTTAGTCGGCAGTAAAGAGACCCAGTACTTC. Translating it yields CASSLVGSKETQYF.

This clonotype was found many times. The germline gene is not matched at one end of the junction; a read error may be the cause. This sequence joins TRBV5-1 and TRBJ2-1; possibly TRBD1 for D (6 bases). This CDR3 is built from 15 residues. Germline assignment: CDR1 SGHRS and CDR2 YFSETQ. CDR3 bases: TGTGCCAGCAGTTTAGCAGGGGTCTCCTACAATGAGCAGTTCTTC. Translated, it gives CASSLAGVSYNEQFF.

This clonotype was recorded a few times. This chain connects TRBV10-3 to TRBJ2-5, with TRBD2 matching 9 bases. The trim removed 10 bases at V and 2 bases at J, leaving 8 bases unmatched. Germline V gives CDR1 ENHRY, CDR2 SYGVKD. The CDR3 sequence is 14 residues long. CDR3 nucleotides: TGTGCCAGTGCGGGGGGGCCGATTCAAGAGACCCAGTACTTC. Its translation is CASAGGPIQETQYF.

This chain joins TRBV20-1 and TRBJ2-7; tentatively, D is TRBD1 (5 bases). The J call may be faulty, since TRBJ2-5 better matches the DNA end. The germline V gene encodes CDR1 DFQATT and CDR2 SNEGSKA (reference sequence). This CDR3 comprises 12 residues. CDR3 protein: CSAPGFGETQYF. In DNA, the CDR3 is TGCAGTGCCCCAGGGTTCGGAGAGACCCAGTACTTC.

CDR3 sequence reads: CASSLVPGFEQYF. Here the CDR3 DNA reads TGTGCCAGCAGCTTAGTTCCAGGGTTCGAGCAGTACTTC. The rearrangement links TRBV11-2 to TRBJ2-5; perhaps TRBD1 as D (5 bases). Near its end, the DNA agrees better with TRBJ2-7, so the J call may be wrong. Looked up from germline, CDR1 is SGHAT and CDR2 is FQNNGV. The CDR3 has 13 amino acids.

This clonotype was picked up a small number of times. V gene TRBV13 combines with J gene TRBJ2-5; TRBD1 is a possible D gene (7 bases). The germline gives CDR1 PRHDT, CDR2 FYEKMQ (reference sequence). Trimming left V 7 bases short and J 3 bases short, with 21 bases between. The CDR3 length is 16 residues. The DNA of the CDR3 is TGTGCCAGCACCCCTGGGGGGACAGCAATCGAAGAGACCCAGTACTTC. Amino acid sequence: CASTPGGTAIEETQYF.

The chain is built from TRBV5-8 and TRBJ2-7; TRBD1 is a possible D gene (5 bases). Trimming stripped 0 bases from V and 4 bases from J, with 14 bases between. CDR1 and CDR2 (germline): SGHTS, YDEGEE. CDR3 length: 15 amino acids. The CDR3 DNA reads TGTGCCAGCAGCTTGGCCGCAACGGACATATACGAGCAGTACTTC. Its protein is CASSLAATDIYEQYF.

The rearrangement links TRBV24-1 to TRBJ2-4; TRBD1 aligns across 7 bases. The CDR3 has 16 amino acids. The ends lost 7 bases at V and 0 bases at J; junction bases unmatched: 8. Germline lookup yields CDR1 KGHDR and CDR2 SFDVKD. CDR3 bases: TGTGCCACCAGAGAAGGGGACAGCCTAGCCAAAAACATTCAGTACTTC. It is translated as CATREGDSLAKNIQYF.

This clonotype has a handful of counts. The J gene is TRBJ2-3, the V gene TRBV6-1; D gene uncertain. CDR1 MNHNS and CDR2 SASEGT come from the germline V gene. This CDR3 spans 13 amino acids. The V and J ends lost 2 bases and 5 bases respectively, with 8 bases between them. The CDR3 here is CASSELVRDTQYF. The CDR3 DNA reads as TGTGCCAGCAGTGAATTAGTTCGAGATACGCAGTATTTT.

The CDR3 DNA follows: TGTGCCAGCAGCCTACGAATGGGGGAGACCCAGTACTTC. It encodes CASSLRMGETQYF. The J gene is TRBJ2-5, the V gene TRBV13; D is unresolved. CDR1 and CDR2 from the germline V gene are PRHDT and FYEKMQ (reference sequence). The CDR3 sequence is 13 residues long. V lost 5 bases and J 5 bases, leaving 12 bases between the germline ends.